This entry lists 27 T cell receptor beta chains sequenced from one sample in a study of tumor-infiltrating lymphocytes in primary liver carcinoma. The investigators made TCR beta cDNA from roughly 0.55 ug total RNA, using a constant-region primer. Nested multiplex PCR, run for three rounds with slightly modified ARM-PCR, yielded TCR beta libraries. The first two PCR rounds used TRBV1-TRBV30 primers with a Cbeta primer, roughly 10 cycles each. MiXCR was run by TCRdb on the multiplex PCR reads, yielding one entry per CDR3 protein. The table includes roughly 100,000 distinct CDR3 sequences, approximately 80% detected once. The source material, 20-30 mg of unsorted bulk tissue, was used to co-extract RNA and DNA. The sample consisted of liver tumor tissue from sampling region 3. Regarding subset: tumor region T3, left-lateral pole. The receptors derive from a man aged 35 to 55 with primary liver carcinoma and hepatitis B virus infection.

About this clonotype itself: The final CDR3 position lacks the conserved phenylalanine or tryptophan, pointing to a likely read error. The limits of the CDR3 on the DNA are not certain, so only TCRdb's listed CDR3 is given. The genes are TRBV12-3 or TRBV12-4 and TRBJ1-5. The CDR3 contains 15 residues when both ends are counted. CDR3 region: CASCLNRGSDQPKHS.

This chain links TRBV21-1 with TRBJ1-3; the table assigns TRBD1, which was not confirmed against the DNA. TRBV21-1 is a recognized pseudogene. CDR3 size: 17 residues. DNA for the CDR3: TGTGCCAGCAGCACAGCTCTACAGGGTGCGTCTGGAAACACCATATATTTT. It yields the protein CASSTALQGASGNTIYF.

This clonotype appeared once. This is likely a read error, given that the CDR3 carries no conserved phenylalanine or tryptophan at its end. The chain joins TRBV29-1 to TRBJ1-1; weak D call: TRBD1 (6 bases). CDR3 length equals 14 residues. Germline CDR1 reads SQVTM; CDR2 reads ANQGSEA. Trimming removed 7 bases at V and 3 bases at J, with 18 bases between. The CDR3 sequence: CSGHRGGEDTEAFC. The DNA of the CDR3 is TGCAGCGGCCACCGAGGGGGGGAGGACACTGAAGCTTTCTGT.

The genes are TRBV11-1 and TRBJ2-7; possibly TRBD1 for D (6 bases). This CDR3 has 13 residues. Germline CDR1 is SGHAT and CDR2 is FQDESV (reference sequence). CDR3 in DNA: TGTGTCACCAGGGGAAAGCGATCCTACGAGCAGTACTTC. It codes for CVTRGKRSYEQYF. The full variable domain, with the rest looked up from reference TRBV11-1 and TRBJ2-7, is EAEVAQSPRYKITEKSQAVAFWCDPISGHATLYWYRQILGQGPELLVQFQDESVVDDSQLPKDRFSAERLKGVDSTLKIQPAELGDSAMYLCVTRGKRSYEQYFGPGTRLTVT.

This chain joins TRBV11-2 and TRBJ1-2; D not resolved. Germline V gene lookup returns CDR1 SGHAT and CDR2 FQNNGV. This CDR3 contains 16 residues. The CDR3 loop reads CASSLDGGIGNYGYTF. CDR3 DNA: TGTGCTAGTAGCTTAGATGGCGGGATAGGGAACTATGGCTACACCTTC.

This rearrangement joins TRBV28 to TRBJ2-1; the match to TRBD1 covers 11 bases. This CDR3 contains 16 residues. V was clipped by 8 bases and J by 7 bases; unmatched bases: 13. Germline V gene data show CDR1 as MDHEN and CDR2 as SYDVKM. For the CDR3, the DNA is TGTGCCAGCCGCCATACGGGACAGGGGGGCTCGAATGAGCAGTTCTTC. Protein sequence: CASRHTGQGGSNEQFF.

V usage is TRBV6-6 and J usage is TRBJ1-6, with 9 bases lining up with TRBD1. Germline-derived CDR1 and CDR2 are MNHNY and SVGAGI (reference sequence). The CDR3 is 15 residues long. V dropped 11 bases and J dropped 7; count of bases not matched to a gene: 12. DNA for the CDR3: TGTGCCGGTAGCATGGGGACAGGGAGGAATTCACCCCTCCACTTT. This sequence encodes CAGSMGTGRNSPLHF.

As concerns this clonotype: A much larger clone differs from this one at a single base, so this may be a read error. The DNA of the CDR3 is TGTGCCAGCAGCTTAGCAACAGGTCGGGACTCCTACGAGCAGTGCTTC. It translates to CASSLATGRDSYEQCF. The chain recombines TRBV7-9 with TRBJ2-7, with D perhaps matching TRBD2 (6 bases). The CDR3 is 16 amino acids. The germline gives CDR1 SEHNR, CDR2 FQNEAQ (reference sequence). The variable domain in full, with the rest retrieved from reference TRBV7-9 and TRBJ2-7, is DTGVSQNPRHKITKRGQNVTFRCDPISEHNRLYWYRQTLGQGPEFLTYFQNEAQLEKSRLLSDRFSAERPKGSFSTLEIQRTEQGDSAMYLCASSLATGRDSYEQCFGPGTRLTVT.

The chain is built from TRBV28 and TRBJ1-2; D is perhaps TRBD1 (6 bases). V dropped 5 bases and J dropped 10 bases, with 23 bases sitting between them. The CDR3 has 15 amino acids. Germline V lookup: CDR1 MDHEN, CDR2 SYDVKM. CDR3 nucleotides: TGTGCCAGCAGTGTAACAGGGCTGGAACTGAATGACTACACCTTC. Translation gives CASSVTGLELNDYTF.

About this clonotype itself: Germline and junction disagree at one end, which may indicate a read error. This sequence joins TRBV11-2 and TRBJ2-5; 9 positions match TRBD2. CDR1 and CDR2 from the germline V gene are SGHAT and FQNNGV. The length of the CDR3 is 17 residues. CDR3 DNA: TGCGCCAGCACCTTAGGGCTGTCTGGCGGGAGGGATGAGACCCAGTACTTC. Translation: CASTLGLSGGRDETQYF.

As for this clonotype: A read error may account for a junction end that differs from germline. The rearrangement joins TRBV5-6 to TRBJ2-5; possibly TRBD2 for D (6 bases). The CDR3 loop spans 13 amino acids. The germline V gene has CDR1 SGHDT and CDR2 YYEEEE. The CDR3 is CASKRRDQETHYF. DNA for the CDR3: TGTGCCAGCAAGAGGCGGGACCAAGAGACCCATTACTTC.

Points on this clonotype: This is likely a read error, given that the CDR3 carries no conserved phenylalanine or tryptophan at its end. This sequence joins TRBV4-1 and TRBJ2-7, with 7 bases identical to TRBD2. Germline V gene data show CDR1 as MGHRA and CDR2 as YSYEKL. This CDR3 comprises 13 residues. Trimming cost V 4 bases and J 6 bases; bases outside gene matches: 6. CDR3 DNA sequence: TGCGCCAGCAGCCTAACGGGGGGTGTCGAGCAGTACTCC. Translating gives CASSLTGGVEQYS.

Details on this clonotype: A junction boundary mismatches the germline segment, possibly from a read error. The DNA for the CDR3 is TGTGCCAGCAATTTGGGGCACCACACCTACAATGAGCAATTCTTC. Translating it yields CASNLGHHTYNEQFF. J is TRBJ2-1 and V is TRBV6-6; D is perhaps TRBD1 (5 bases). This CDR3 has 15 residues. The germline V gene has CDR1 MNHNY and CDR2 SVGAGI (reference sequence).

For this clonotype: The junction does not match germline at one end; this may be a read error. The rearrangement links TRBV11-2 to TRBJ2-7; D may be TRBD2 (5 bases). There are 15 residues in the CDR3. Germline V gives CDR1 SGHAT, CDR2 FQNNGV. The CDR3 here is CVSTLRWTGENDQYF. The CDR3 DNA is TGTGTCAGCACCTTACGATGGACCGGGGAAAACGATCAGTATTTC.

This clonotype has a handful of counts. A read error may produce the germline difference seen at one junction end. This chain links TRBV4-3 with TRBJ2-5; D is ambiguous. Germline values: CDR1 LGHNA, CDR2 YSLEER. The CDR3 totals 13 residues. The CDR3 coding sequence is TGCACCAGCAGCCAAGACCTAATGGCGGCCCAGTACTTC. Encoded protein: CTSSQDLMAAQYF.

Note on this clonotype: Since a much larger clone is just one base distant, this may be a read error. V gene TRBV24-1 combines with J gene TRBJ2-1; 8 bases map to TRBD2. V gave up 7 bases and J gave up 9 bases; unmatched junction bases: 7. The CDR3 is made up of 13 amino acids. Looked up from germline, CDR1 is KGHDR and CDR2 is SFDVKD. The CDR3 region is CATRLADRTEQFF. CDR3 DNA sequence: TGTGCCACCAGACTAGCGGATCGGACTGAGCAGTTCTTC.

A remark on this clonotype: A clone one base away is much larger, so this may be a read error. The rearrangement uses TRBV15 and TRBJ2-3, with no clear D. This CDR3 spans 12 amino acids. CDR1 and CDR2 from the germline V gene are LNHNV and YYDKDF (reference sequence). CDR3 sequence: CATSGDIDTQYF. The CDR3 DNA follows: TGTGCCACCAGCGGAGATATAGATACGCAGTATTTT.

Regarding this clonotype: One end of the junction is discordant with germline, which a read error may explain. The chain employs TRBV11-2 and TRBJ2-3; 7 bases line up with TRBD2. The CDR3 spans 17 residues. Germline V gives CDR1 SGHAT, CDR2 FQNNGV. DNA for the CDR3: TGTGCCAACAGCTTAGATCCGGGGGTGACTAGCACGGATACGCAGTATTTT. Protein sequence: CANSLDPGVTSTDTQYF.

Ten or more counts support this clonotype. The CDR3: CATSDVTPGANVLTF. The CDR3 nucleotides are TGTGCCACCAGTGATGTGACACCTGGGGCCAACGTCCTGACTTTC. V and J are TRBV24-1 and TRBJ2-6, with D unclear. This CDR3 is 15 amino acids long. Per the germline V gene, CDR1 is KGHDR and CDR2 is SFDVKD. V lost 3 bases and J 2 bases, leaving 7 bases between the germline ends.

This sequence joins TRBV29-1 and TRBJ2-2, with D tentatively TRBD1 or TRBD2 (5 bases each). Germline-derived CDR1 and CDR2 are SQVTM and ANQGSEA. The CDR3 contains 14 residues. The CDR3 protein is CRAWGKGRGGELFF. CDR3 DNA sequence: TGCAGGGCCTGGGGGAAGGGGCGCGGCGGGGAGCTGTTTTTT.

Many counts were recorded for this clonotype. The chain recombines TRBV4-2 with TRBJ2-7; TRBD2 matches at 7 bases. The CDR3 runs 15 residues. Germline V gene lookup returns CDR1 LGHNA and CDR2 YNFKEQ. V shed 0 bases and J 4 bases; nucleotides not matched to a gene: 6. In nucleotides, the CDR3 is TGTGCCAGCAGCCAAGAGCTAGCGGTTGTTTACGAGCAGTACTTC. This translates into CASSQELAVVYEQYF.

The sample holds a few counts of this clonotype. One base away lies a much larger clone, so this may be a sequencing read error. V gene TRBV28 combines with J gene TRBJ2-3, with 9 bases fitting TRBD2. Germline V gene lookup returns CDR1 MDHEN and CDR2 SYDVKM. The length of the CDR3 is 15 residues. In DNA form, the CDR3 reads TGTGCCAGTTCTATAGCGGGAGACAGCACAGATATGCAGTATTTT. Translated, it gives CASSIAGDSTDMQYF.

On this clonotype itself: The conserved final phenylalanine or tryptophan is absent from the CDR3, which likely points to a read error. V usage is TRBV29-1 and J usage is TRBJ1-1, with TRBD1 matching 8 bases. The length of the CDR3 is 13 residues. CDR1 and CDR2 (germline): SQVTM, ANQGSEA. The V gene end was trimmed by 8 bases and the J gene end by 3 bases; junction bases not matched to a gene: 8. CDR3 in amino acids: CSTGTGGDTEAFL. The CDR3 region has the DNA TGCAGCACTGGGACAGGCGGCGACACTGAAGCTTTCTTG.

Comment on this clonotype: A much larger clone lies a single base off, so this may be a read error. The rearrangement joins TRBV28 to TRBJ2-5, with TRBD2 as a possible D gene (5 bases). Germline values: CDR1 MDHEN, CDR2 SYDVKM. Trimming shortened V by 7 bases and J by 1 base, and 16 bases separated the two germline ends. The CDR3 spans 15 residues. The CDR3 here is CASTSHTGLQETQYF. The CDR3 region has the DNA TGTGCCAGCACCTCGCACACCGGACTCCAAGAGACCCAGTACTTC.

V and J are TRBV5-4 and TRBJ2-1; 9 bases match TRBD2. J was trimmed by 10 bases and V by 3 bases; bases with no gene match: 11. The CDR3 runs 15 residues. The germline V gene encodes CDR1 SGHNT and CDR2 YYREEE (reference sequence). The CDR3 DNA reads as TGTGCCAGCAGCTGGGCTAGCGGGATGGCCAACGAGCAGTTCTTC. It translates to CASSWASGMANEQFF.

In its sample, this clonotype was seen many times. The rearrangement uses TRBV2 and TRBJ2-7; D possibly corresponds to TRBD2 (6 bases). The germline V gene encodes CDR1 SNHLY and CDR2 FYNNEI. Trimming removed 7 bases from V and 5 bases from J, with 15 bases in between. The CDR3 runs 13 residues. The CDR3 nucleotides are TGTGCCAGCAAGGGTAGCGGTAGGAACGAGCAGTACTTC. Encoded protein: CASKGSGRNEQYF.

As regards this clonotype: A junction boundary mismatches the germline segment, possibly from a read error. The V gene is TRBV6-1, the J gene TRBJ2-7, with 10 positions matching TRBD2. The CDR3 has 16 amino acids. Germline V gene lookup returns CDR1 MNHNS and CDR2 SASEGT. In DNA form, the CDR3 reads TGTGTCAGCAGTGAAGTACGAACTAGCGGGAAGTACGAGCAATACTTC. It codes for CVSSEVRTSGKYEQYF.